Given below is one T cell receptor beta chain in context. The antigen is not known. Before the COVID-19 pandemic, during about 2011-2018, CD4+ T cells were taken from unexposed donors. Isolation of CD4+ T cells took place after around eleven days in culture. Unexposed-donor CD4+ T cells were probed with SARS-CoV-2 S/N and four cold-coronavirus spikes, cells permitting. Cultures received half-medium IL-2 refreshes on days 3 and 7. V shed 3 bases and J shed 8 bases, with 13 bases lying between them. From germline, CDR1 is SNHLY and CDR2 FYNNEI. The CDR3 extends over 13 amino acids. Generated by immunoSEQ multiplex PCR, the TCRdb table keeps only in-frame clones and is missing some. The table has roughly 30,000 clones, 74% seen once. This record comes from a study of CD4 T cells in relation to SARS-CoV-2 and coronaviruses. Overall study context: PBMCs were cultured with antigen for 10 days before TCR beta sequencing. No peptide or an HIV-1 Nef peptide pool served as negative control.

Sequencing was done on a sample of CD4+ T cells from PBMCs, cultured in vitro. The gene calls are TRBV2 and TRBJ1-2, with D unresolved. The sequence derives from a human donor in good health. In nucleotides, the CDR3 is TGTGCCAGCAGTGACTCCGACGGGCTCGGCTACACCTTC. It codes for CASSDSDGLGYTF.